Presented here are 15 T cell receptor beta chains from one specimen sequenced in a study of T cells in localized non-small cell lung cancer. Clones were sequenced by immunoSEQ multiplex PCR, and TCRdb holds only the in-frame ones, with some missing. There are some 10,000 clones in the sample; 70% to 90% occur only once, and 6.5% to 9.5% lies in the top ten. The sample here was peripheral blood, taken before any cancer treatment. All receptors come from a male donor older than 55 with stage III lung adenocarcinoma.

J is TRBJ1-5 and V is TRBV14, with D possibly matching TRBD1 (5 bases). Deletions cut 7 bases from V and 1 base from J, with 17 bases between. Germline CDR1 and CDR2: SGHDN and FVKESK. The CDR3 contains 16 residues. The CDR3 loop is CASTPIWGWSNQPQHF. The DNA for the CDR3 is TGTGCCAGCACGCCAATCTGGGGCTGGAGCAATCAGCCCCAGCATTTT.

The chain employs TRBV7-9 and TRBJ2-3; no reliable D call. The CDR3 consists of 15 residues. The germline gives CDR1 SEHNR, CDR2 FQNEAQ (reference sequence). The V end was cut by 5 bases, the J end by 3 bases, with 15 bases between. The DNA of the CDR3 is TGTGCCAGCAGCCGCCGTGAAACGGGTACAGATACGCAGTATTTT. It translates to CASSRRETGTDTQYF.

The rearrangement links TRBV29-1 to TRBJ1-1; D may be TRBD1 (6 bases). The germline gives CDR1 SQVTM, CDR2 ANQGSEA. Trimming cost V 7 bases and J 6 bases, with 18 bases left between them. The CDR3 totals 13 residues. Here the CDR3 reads CSARGGDQAEAFF. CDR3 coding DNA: TGCAGCGCCCGAGGGGGGGACCAGGCTGAAGCTTTCTTT.

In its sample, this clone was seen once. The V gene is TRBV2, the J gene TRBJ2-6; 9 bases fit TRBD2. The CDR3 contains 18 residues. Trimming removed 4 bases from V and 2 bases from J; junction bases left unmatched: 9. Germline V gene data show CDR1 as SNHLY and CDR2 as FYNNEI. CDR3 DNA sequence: TGTGCCAGCAGTGTTCGGCTAGCGGGACACGCTGGGGCCAACGTCCTGACTTTC. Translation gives CASSVRLAGHAGANVLTF.

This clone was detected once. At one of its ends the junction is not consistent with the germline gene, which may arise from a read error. CDR3 sequence reads: CASSSPGTGEIYGYTF. CDR3 coding DNA: TGTGCCAGCTCATCACCCGGGACAGGGGAAATCTATGGCTACACCTTC. This chain connects TRBV18 to TRBJ1-2, with 10 nucleotides matching TRBD1. Germline assignment: CDR1 KGHSH and CDR2 LQKENI. The CDR3 runs 16 residues.

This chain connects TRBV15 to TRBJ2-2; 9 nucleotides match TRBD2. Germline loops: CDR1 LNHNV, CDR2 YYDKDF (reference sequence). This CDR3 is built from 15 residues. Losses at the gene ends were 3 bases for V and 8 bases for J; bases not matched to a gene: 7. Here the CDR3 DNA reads TGTGCCACCAGCAGCGGTAGCGGGAGAATAGGGGAGCTGTTTTTT. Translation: CATSSGSGRIGELFF.

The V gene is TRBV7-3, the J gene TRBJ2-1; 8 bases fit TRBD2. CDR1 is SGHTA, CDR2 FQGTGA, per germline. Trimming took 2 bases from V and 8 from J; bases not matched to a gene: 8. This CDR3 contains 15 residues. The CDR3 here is CASSLGLAGGYEQFF. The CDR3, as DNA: TGTGCCAGCAGCTTAGGACTAGCTGGAGGTTATGAGCAGTTCTTC.

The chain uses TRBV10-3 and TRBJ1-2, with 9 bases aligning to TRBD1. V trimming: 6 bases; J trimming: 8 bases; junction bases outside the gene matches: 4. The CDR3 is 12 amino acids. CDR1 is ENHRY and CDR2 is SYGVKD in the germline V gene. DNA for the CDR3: TGTGCCATCAGACAGGGGGCCTGGGGCTACACCTTC. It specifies CAIRQGAWGYTF.

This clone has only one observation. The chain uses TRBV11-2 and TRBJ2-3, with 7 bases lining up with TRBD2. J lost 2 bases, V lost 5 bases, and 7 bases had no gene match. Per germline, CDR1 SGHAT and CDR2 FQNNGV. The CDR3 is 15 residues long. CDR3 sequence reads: CASSAGTTSTDTQYF. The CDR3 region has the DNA TGTGCCAGCAGCGCCGGGACTACGTCCACAGATACGCAGTATTTT.

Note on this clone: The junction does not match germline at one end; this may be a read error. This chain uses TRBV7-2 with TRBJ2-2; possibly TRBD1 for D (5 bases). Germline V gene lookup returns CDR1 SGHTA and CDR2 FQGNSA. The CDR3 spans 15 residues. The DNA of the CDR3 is TGTGCCAGCAGTTTAGTCCCAGGGAAAACCGGGGAGCTGTTTTTT. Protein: CASSLVPGKTGELFF.

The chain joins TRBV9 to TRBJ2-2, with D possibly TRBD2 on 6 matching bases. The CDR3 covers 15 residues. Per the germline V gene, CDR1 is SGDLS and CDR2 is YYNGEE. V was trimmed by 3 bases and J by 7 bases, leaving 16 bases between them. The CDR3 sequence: CASSAGAGRDGELFF. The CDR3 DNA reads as TGTGCCAGCAGCGCTGGGGCAGGGCGGGACGGGGAGCTGTTTTTT.

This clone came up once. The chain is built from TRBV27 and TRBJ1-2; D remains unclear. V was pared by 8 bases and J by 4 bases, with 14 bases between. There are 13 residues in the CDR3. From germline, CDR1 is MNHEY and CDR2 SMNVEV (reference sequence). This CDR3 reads CASGPEAGYGYTF. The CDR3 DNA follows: TGTGCCAGCGGCCCCGAAGCGGGCTATGGCTACACCTTC.

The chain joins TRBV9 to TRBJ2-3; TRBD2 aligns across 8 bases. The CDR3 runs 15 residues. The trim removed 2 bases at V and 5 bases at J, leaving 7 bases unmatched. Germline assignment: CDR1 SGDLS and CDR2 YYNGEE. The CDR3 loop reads CASSVYGGAGDTQYF. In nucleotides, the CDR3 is TGTGCCAGCAGCGTGTACGGGGGGGCCGGAGATACGCAGTATTTT.

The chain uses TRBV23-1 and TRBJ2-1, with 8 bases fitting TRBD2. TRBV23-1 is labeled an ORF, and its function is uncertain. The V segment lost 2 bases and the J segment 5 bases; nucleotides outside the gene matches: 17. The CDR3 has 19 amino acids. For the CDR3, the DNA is TGCGCCAGCAGTCAAACCCCGGGAGGAGCGGGGGTCGCACACAATGAGCAGTTCTTC. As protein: CASSQTPGGAGVAHNEQFF.

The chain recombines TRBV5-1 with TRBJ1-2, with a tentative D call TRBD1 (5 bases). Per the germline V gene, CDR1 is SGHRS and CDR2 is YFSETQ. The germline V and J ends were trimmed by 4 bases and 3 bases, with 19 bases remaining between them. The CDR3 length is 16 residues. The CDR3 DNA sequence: TGCGCCAGCAGCCCGTGGGGCGGACTGGTAGACTATGGCTACACCTTC. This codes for CASSPWGGLVDYGYTF.